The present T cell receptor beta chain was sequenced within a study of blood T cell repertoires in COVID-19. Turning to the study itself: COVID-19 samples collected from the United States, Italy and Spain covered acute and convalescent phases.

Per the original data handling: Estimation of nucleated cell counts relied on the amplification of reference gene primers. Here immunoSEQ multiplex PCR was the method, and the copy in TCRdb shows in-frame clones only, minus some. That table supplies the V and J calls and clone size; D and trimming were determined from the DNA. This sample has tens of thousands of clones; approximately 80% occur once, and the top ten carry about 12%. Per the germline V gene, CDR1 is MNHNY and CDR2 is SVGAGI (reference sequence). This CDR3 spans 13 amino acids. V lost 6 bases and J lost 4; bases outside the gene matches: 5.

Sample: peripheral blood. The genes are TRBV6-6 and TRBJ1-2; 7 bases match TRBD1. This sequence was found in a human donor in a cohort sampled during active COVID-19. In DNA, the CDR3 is TGTGCCAGCAGCCCCAGGGGGGCCTATGGCTACACCTTC. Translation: CASSPRGAYGYTF.